The clone carrying this T cell receptor (beta chain) came up a few times. Antigen: not known. These data belong to a study of blood T cells in healthy people across ages. Study in general: The capture of about one barcoded beta molecule per two T cells was achieved by template switching.

Through a sample-barcoded 5' primer and a J-beta primer mix, a second PCR was run for about 7 to 12 cycles. Using its own MiXCR run on the 5' RACE reads, TCRdb lists one record per CDR3 protein. The table lists around 600,000 distinct CDR3 sequences, around half of them singletons, with around 25% in the top ten. Whole-study results and caveats: Roughly linear age-related decline in beta diversity appeared, significant by age roughly 40. TCR beta diversity correlated strongly with naive T cell percentage.

The source is a man older than 75 in good health. Sequenced input: blood.

This CDR3 reads CSAGTDNYGYTF. The CDR3 DNA is TGCAGTGCTGGGACGGATAACTATGGCTACACCTTC. The chain links TRBV20-1 to TRBJ1-2, with D possibly matching TRBD1 (5 bases). Germline CDR1 is DFQATT and CDR2 is SNEGSKA (reference sequence). The V gene lost 5 bases and the J gene lost 1 base, with 8 bases spanning the gap. This CDR3 comprises 12 residues.